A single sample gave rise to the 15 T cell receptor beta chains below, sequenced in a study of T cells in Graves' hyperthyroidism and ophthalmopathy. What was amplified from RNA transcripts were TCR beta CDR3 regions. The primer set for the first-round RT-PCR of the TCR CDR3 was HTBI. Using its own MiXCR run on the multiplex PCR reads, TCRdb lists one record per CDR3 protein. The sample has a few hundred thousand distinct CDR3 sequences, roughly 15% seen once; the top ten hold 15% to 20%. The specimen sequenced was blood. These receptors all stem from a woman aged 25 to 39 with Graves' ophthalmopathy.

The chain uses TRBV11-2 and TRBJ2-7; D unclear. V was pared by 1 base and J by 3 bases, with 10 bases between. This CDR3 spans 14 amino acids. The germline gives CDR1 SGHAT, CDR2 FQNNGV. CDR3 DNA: TGTGCCAGCAGCTTAGGTTCCAGAAGCTACGAGCAGTACTTC. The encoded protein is CASSLGSRSYEQYF.

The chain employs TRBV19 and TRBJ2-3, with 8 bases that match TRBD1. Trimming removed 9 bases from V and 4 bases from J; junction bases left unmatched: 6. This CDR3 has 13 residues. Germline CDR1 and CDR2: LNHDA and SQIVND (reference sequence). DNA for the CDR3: TGTGCCAGCGGACAGGGAAGAGCAGATACGCAGTATTTT. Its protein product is CASGQGRADTQYF. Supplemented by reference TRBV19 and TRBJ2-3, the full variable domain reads DGGITQSPKYLFRKEGQNVTLSCEQNLNHDAMYWYRQDPGQGLRLIYYSQIVNDFQKGDIAEGYSVSREKKESFPLTVTSAQKNPTAFYLCASGQGRADTQYFGPGTRLTVL.

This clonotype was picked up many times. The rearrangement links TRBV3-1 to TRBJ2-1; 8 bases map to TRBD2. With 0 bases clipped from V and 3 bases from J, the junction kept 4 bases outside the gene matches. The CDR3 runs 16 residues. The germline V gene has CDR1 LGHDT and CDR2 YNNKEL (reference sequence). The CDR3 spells CASSQELSGGYNEQFF. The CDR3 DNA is TGTGCCAGCAGCCAAGAACTCAGCGGGGGCTACAATGAGCAGTTCTTC.

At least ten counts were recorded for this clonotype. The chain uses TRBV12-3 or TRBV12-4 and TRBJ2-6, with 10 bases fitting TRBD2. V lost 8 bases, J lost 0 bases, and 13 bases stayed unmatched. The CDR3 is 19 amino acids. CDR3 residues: CASSLAVSGGFSGANVLTF. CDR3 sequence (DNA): TGTGCCAGCTCCCTCGCGGTTAGCGGGGGGTTCTCTGGGGCCAACGTCCTGACTTTC.

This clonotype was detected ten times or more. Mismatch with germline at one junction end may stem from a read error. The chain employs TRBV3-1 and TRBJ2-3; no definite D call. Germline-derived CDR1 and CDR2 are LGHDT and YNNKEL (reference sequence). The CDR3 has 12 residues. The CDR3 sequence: CASSLSTDTQYF. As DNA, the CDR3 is TGCGCCAGCAGCTTGAGCACAGATACGCAGTATTTT.

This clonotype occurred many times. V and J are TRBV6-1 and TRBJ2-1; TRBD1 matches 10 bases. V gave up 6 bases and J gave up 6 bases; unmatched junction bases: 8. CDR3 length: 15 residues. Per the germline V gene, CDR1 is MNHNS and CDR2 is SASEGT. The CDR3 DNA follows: TGTGCCAGCAGCGCGGGACAGGGGAATTTCAATGAGCAGTTCTTC. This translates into CASSAGQGNFNEQFF.

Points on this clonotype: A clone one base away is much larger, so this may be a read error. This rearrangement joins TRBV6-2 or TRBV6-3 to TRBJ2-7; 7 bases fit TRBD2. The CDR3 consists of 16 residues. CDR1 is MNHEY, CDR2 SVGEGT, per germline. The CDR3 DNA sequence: TGTGCCAGCAGTTACCCCACTGGCGGGGGTGGCTACGAGCGGTACTTC. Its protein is CASSYPTGGGGYERYF.

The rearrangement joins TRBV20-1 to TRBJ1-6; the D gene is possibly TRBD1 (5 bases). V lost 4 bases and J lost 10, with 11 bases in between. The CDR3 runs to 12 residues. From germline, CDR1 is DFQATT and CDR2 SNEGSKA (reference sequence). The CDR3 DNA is TGCAGTGCTAACAGCGGGGACTCACCCCTCCACTTT. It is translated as CSANSGDSPLHF.

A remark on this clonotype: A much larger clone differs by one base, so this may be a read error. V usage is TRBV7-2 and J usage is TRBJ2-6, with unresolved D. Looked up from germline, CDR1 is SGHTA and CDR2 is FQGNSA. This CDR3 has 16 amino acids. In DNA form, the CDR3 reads TGTGTCAGCAGCCGAGGTACCGGGTCTGGGGCCAACGTCCTGACTTTC. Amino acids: CVSSRGTGSGANVLTF.

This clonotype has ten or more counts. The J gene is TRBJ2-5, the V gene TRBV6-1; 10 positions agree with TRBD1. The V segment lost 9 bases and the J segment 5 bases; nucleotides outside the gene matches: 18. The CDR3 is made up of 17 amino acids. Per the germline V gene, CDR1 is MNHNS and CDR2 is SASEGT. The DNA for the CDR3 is TGTGCCAGGGGCTCGGACAGGGGGAGTTTAGCGGGGGAGACCCAGTACTTC. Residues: CARGSDRGSLAGETQYF.

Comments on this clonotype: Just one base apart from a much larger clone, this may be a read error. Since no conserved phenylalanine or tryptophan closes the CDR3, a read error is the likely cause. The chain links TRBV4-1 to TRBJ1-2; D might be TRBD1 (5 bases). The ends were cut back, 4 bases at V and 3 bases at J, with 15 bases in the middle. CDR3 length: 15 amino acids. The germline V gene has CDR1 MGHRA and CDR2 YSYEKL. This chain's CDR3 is CASSLGQGPDYGYTI. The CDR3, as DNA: TGCGCCAGCAGCCTCGGACAAGGCCCAGACTATGGCTACACCATC.

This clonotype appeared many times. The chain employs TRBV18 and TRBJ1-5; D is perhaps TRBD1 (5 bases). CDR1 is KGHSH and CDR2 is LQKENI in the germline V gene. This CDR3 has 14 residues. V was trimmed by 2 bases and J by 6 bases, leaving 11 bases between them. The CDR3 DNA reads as TGTGCCAGCTCACCAATGGCAGGGCTTCAGCCCCAGCATTTT. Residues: CASSPMAGLQPQHF.

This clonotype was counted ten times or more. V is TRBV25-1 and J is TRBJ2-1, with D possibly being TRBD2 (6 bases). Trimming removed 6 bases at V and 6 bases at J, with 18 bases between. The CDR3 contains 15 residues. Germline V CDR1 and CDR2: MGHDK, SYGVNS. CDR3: CASSVSVGGINEQFF. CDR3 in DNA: TGTGCCAGCAGCGTATCGGTGGGAGGAATCAATGAGCAGTTCTTC.

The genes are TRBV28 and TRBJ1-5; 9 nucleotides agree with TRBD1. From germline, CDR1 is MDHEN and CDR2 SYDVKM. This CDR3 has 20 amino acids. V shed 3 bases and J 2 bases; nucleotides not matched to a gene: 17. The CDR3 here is CASSLSTGTGKSVGNQPQHF. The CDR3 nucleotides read TGTGCCAGCAGTTTGTCAACCGGGACAGGGAAGTCGGTCGGCAATCAGCCCCAGCATTTT.

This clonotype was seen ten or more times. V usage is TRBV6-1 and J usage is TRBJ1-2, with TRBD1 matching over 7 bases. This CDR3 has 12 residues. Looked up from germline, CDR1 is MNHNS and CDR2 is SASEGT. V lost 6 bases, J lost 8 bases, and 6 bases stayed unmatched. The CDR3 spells CASSLTGDGYTF. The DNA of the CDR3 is TGTGCCAGCAGCTTAACAGGGGACGGCTACACCTTC.